The 4 T cell receptor beta chains below come from one sample, sequenced in a study of T cells in localized non-small cell lung cancer. Assay used: immunoSEQ multiplex PCR; TCRdb lists only in-frame clones, some missing. The data show 55,000 to 65,000 clones, with roughly nine tenths seen just once and 20% held by the top ten. Sequencing was performed on peripheral blood, taken before any cancer treatment. These receptors originate from a man aged 35-69 years with stage I lung adenocarcinoma.

J is TRBJ2-3 and V is TRBV5-4; tentatively, D is TRBD1 (7 bases). The length of the CDR3 is 16 residues. Per germline, CDR1 SGHNT and CDR2 YYREEE (reference sequence). V was pared by 4 bases and J by 2 bases, with 17 bases between. The CDR3 DNA reads as TGTGCCAGCAGCCCCGGCAGGGGGGTGTTCACAGATACGCAGTATTTT. This encodes CASSPGRGVFTDTQYF.

This clone was counted once. The gene calls are TRBV28 and TRBJ1-4; 9 bases align to TRBD1. The length of the CDR3 is 15 residues. Trimming cost V 5 bases and J 7 bases; bases outside gene matches: 8. Germline V gene lookup returns CDR1 MDHEN and CDR2 SYDVKM. This chain's CDR3 is CASSRNRGRSEKLFF. Written as DNA, the CDR3 is TGTGCCAGCAGTCGGAACAGGGGGCGGAGTGAAAAACTGTTTTTT.

This clone was seen just once. Other DNA sequences from this sample encode an identical CDR3 as well. This chain connects TRBV11-2 to TRBJ2-3, with no clear D. The V end was cut by 7 bases, the J end by 0 bases, with 5 bases between. Germline V lookup: CDR1 SGHAT, CDR2 FQNNGV. The CDR3 has 12 residues. This chain's CDR3 is CASTPSTDTQYF. CDR3 DNA: TGTGCCAGCACCCCCAGCACAGATACGCAGTATTTT.

The chain uses TRBV28 and TRBJ1-2; a possible D gene is TRBD1 (5 bases). The CDR3 extends over 13 amino acids. Germline CDR1 reads MDHEN; CDR2 reads SYDVKM. V gave up 7 bases and J gave up 4 bases, with 13 bases separating them. DNA for the CDR3: TGTGCCAGCACCGGGACGTGGTTCTATGGCTACACCTTC. Amino acids: CASTGTWFYGYTF.